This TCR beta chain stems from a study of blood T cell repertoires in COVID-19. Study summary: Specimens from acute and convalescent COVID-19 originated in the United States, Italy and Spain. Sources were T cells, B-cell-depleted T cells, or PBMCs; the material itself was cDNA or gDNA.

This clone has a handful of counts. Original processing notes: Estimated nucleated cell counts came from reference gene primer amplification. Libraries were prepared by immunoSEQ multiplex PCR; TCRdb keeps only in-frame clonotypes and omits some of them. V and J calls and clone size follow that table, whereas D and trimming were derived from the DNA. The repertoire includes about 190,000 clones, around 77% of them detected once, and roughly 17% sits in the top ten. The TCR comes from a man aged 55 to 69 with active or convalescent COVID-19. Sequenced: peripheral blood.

Here the CDR3 DNA reads TGCGCCAGCAGTCAACCCGGACAGCTAATCTATGGCTACACCTTC. Residues: CASSQPGQLIYGYTF. V is TRBV23-1 and J is TRBJ1-2; perhaps TRBD1 as D (6 bases). TRBV23-1 is an ORF; its function is uncertain. Deletions cut 2 bases from V and 4 bases from J, with 14 bases between. This CDR3 region has 15 residues.